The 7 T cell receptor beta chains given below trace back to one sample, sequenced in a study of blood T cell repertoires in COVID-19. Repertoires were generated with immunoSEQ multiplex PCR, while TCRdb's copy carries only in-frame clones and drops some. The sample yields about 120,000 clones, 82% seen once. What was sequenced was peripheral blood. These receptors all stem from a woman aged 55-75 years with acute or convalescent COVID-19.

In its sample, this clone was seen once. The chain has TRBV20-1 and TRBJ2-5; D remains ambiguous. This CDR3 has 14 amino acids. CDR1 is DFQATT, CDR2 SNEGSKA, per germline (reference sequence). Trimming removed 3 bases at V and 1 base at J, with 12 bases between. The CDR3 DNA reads TGCAGTGCTAGTGCCTCGGGTTCCCAAGAGACCCAGTACTTC. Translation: CSASASGSQETQYF.

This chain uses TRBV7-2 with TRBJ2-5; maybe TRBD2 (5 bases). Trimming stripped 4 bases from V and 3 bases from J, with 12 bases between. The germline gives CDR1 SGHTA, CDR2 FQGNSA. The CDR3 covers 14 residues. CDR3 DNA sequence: TGTGCCAGCAGCTATGGACTGGGAGAAGAGACCCAGTACTTC. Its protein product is CASSYGLGEETQYF.

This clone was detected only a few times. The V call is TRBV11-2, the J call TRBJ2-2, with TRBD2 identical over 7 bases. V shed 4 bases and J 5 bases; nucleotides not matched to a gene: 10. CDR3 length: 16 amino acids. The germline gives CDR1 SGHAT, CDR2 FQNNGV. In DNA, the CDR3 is TGTGCCAGCAGCTCAACCCGGGACTATCCAACCGGGGAGCTGTTTTTT. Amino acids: CASSSTRDYPTGELFF.

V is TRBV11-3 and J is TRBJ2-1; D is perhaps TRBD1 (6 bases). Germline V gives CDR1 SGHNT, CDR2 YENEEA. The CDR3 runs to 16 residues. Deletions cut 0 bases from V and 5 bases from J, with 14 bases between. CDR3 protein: CASSLDLWTADNEQFF. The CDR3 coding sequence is TGTGCCAGCAGCTTAGATCTGTGGACAGCCGACAATGAGCAGTTCTTC.

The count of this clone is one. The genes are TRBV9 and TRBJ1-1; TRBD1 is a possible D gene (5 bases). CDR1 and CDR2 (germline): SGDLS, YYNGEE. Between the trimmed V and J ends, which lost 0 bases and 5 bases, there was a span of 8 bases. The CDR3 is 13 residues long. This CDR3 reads CASSVGSGTEAFF. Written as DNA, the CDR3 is TGTGCCAGCAGCGTAGGTTCAGGGACTGAAGCTTTCTTT.

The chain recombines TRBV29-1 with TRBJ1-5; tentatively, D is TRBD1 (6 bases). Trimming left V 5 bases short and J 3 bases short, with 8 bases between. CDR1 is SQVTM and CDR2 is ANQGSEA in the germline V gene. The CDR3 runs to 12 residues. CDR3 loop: CSVQGTNQPQHF. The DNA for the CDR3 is TGCAGCGTTCAGGGGACCAATCAGCCCCAGCATTTT.

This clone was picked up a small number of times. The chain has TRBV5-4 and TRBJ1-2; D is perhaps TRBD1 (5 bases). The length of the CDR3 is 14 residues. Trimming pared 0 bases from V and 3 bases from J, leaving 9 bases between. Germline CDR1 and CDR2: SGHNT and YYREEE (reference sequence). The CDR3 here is CASSLGGADYGYTF. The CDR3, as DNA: TGTGCCAGCAGCTTGGGTGGGGCCGACTATGGCTACACCTTC. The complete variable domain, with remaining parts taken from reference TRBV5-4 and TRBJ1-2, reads ETGVTQSPTHLIKTRGQQVTLRCSSQSGHNTVSWYQQALGQGPQFIFQYYREEENGRGNFPPRFSGLQFPNYSSELNVNALELDDSALYLCASSLGGADYGYTFGSGTRLTVV.